This T cell receptor (beta chain) stems from a study of graft-versus-host responses after intestinal transplantation. Study-wide context: Multivisceral, liver-intestinal, or isolated intestinal transplants were performed in recipients. For two to four years after anti-thymocyte globulin induction, all recipients took tacrolimus and steroids.

Assay: immunoSEQ multiplex PCR; the TCRdb copy retains only in-frame clones and omits some. The table records 20,000 to 30,000 clones, approximately 87% of them present only once. Remarks on this clone: Antigen unknown.

Study-level points and caveats: The highest levels of circulating GvH clones went along with early declines in HvG clones after transplant. Recipient-marrow GvH clones were detected, some having first appeared in ileum or blood.

V lost 4 bases and J 7 bases, leaving 18 bases between the germline ends. CDR1 is SGHKS, CDR2 YYEKEE, per germline (reference sequence). The CDR3 sequence is 14 residues long. Sequences were derived from PBMCs, sampled roughly 29 days after intestinal transplant. The chain couples TRBV5-5 to TRBJ2-7; D is possibly TRBD2 (6 bases). The TCR comes from a human patient who received an intestinal transplant, so some T cells may come from the graft donor. The CDR3 DNA sequence: TGTGCCAGCAGCCATTTTGGGGGGTCGGATGAGCAGTACTTC. This translates into CASSHFGGSDEQYF. The entire variable domain, with the rest obtained from reference TRBV5-5 and TRBJ2-7, is as follows: DAGVTQSPTHLIKTRGQQVTLRCSPISGHKSVSWYQQVLGQGPQFIFQYYEKEERGRGNFPDRFSARQFPNYSSELNVNALLLGDSALYLCASSHFGGSDEQYFGPGTRLTVT.